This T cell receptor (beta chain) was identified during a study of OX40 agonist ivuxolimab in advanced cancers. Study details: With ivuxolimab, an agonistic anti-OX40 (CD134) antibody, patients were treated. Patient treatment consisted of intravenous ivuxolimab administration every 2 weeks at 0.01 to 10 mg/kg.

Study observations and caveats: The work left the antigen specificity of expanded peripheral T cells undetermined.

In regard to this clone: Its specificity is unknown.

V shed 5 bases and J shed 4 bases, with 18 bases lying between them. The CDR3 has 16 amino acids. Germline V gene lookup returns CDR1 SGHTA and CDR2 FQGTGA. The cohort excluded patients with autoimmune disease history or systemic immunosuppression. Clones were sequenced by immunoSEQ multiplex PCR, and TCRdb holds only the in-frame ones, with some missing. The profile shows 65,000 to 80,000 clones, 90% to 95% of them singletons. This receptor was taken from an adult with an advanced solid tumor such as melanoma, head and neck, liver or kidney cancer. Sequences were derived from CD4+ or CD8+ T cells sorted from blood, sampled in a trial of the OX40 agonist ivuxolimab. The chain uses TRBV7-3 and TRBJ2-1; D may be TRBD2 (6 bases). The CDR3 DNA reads TGTGCCAGCAGCCCGAATTGGGGTGGGGGGTACAATGAGCAGTTCTTC. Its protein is CASSPNWGGGYNEQFF.